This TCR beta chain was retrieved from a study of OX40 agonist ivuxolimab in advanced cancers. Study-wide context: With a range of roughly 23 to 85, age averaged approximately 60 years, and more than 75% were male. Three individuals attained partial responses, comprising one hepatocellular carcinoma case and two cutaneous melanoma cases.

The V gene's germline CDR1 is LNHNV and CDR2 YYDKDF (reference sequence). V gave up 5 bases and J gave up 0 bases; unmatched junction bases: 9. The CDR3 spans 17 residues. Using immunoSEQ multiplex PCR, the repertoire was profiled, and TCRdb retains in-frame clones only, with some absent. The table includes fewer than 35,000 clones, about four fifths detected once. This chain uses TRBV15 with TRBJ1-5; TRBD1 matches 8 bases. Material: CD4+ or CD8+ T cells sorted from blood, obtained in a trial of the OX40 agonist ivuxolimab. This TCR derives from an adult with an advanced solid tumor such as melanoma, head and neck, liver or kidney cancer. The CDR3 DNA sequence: TGTGCCACCAGCCTTCAAACAGGGGGATCTAGCAATCAGCCCCAGCATTTT. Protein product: CATSLQTGGSSNQPQHF.